The clone carrying this T cell receptor beta chain was seen only a few times. Per germline, CDR1 MNHEY and CDR2 SVGEGT. V trimming: 5 bases; J trimming: 6 bases; junction bases outside the gene matches: 6. This CDR3 is 14 amino acids long. The data were taken from a study of T-cell reconstitution after alpha-beta-depleted transplantation in children. For TCRbeta, the library was prepared with unique molecular identifiers. MiXCR, applied by TCRdb to the PCR reads, yields one record per CDR3 protein. The sample has about 610,000 distinct CDR3 sequences, about 10% seen once. The chain recombines TRBV6-2 or TRBV6-3 with TRBJ2-3; the match to TRBD2 covers 9 bases. The specimen comprised PBMCs from the stem cell graft donor, sampled from the stem cell graft. The origin of this receptor is a human donor who donated a stem cell graft to a child with acute myeloid leukemia. The DNA for the CDR3 is TGTGCCAGCAGTGGATGGACTAGCGTGGATACGCAGTATTTT. This translates into CASSGWTSVDTQYF.